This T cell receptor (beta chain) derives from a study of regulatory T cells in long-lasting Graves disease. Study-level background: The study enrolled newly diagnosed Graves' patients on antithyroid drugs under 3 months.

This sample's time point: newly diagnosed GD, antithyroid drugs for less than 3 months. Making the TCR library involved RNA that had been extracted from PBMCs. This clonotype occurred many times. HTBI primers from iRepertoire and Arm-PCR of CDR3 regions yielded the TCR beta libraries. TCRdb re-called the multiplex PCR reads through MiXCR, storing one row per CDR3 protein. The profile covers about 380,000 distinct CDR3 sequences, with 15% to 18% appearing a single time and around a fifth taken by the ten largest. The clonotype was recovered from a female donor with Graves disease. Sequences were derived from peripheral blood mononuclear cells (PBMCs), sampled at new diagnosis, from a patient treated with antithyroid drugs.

As DNA, the CDR3 is TGCAGTGCGGGGGACAGCGGCAATCAGCCCCAGCATTTT. It is translated as CSAGDSGNQPQHF. The chain links TRBV20-1 to TRBJ1-5, with TRBD1 identical over 7 bases. Germline lookup yields CDR1 DFQATT and CDR2 SNEGSKA (reference sequence). V trimming: 6 bases; J trimming: 2 bases; junction bases outside the gene matches: 4. This CDR3 contains 13 residues.